These 22 T cell receptor beta chains were sequenced from one sample in a study of cytomegalovirus exposure and HLA in healthy donors (dated by TCRdb to the late 2010s). The method behind the library was the immunoSEQ multiplex PCR assay. For the multiplex PCR, a mixture combining 60 forward primers for TCR Vbeta segments and 13 reverse primers for TCR Jbeta segments was used. TCRdb took this table from immuneACCESS and kept in-frame rearrangements with V and J called. Such tables lack part of the clones; where checked against another copy, unresolved V genes explain under half of the gap, and the rest is unexplained. Counted in this sample were roughly 100,000 clones; about 80% of them appeared once. The top ten hold 7.5% to 9% of the sample. The sequenced sample was PBMCs. The origin of the receptors is a man aged 40-50 years in good health and CMV-seropositive.

The rearrangement uses TRBV27 and TRBJ1-5, with D tentatively TRBD1 (5 bases). The V end lost 8 bases, the J end lost 7 bases, and 12 bases lay between the germline ends. This CDR3 has 12 amino acids. From germline, CDR1 is MNHEY and CDR2 SMNVEV (reference sequence). This chain's CDR3 is CASGTGGQPQHF. The CDR3 bases are TGTGCCAGCGGGACCGGGGGGCAGCCCCAGCATTTT.

This clone was found a few times. The V call is TRBV2, the J call TRBJ2-3, with 8 positions matching TRBD2. This CDR3 is 14 amino acids long. With V trimmed by 6 bases and J by 1 base, 3 bases remained unmatched. Germline CDR1 is SNHLY and CDR2 is FYNNEI. The CDR3 loop is CASSYSGGTDTQYF. The CDR3 DNA follows: TGTGCCAGCAGCTATAGCGGGGGCACAGATACGCAGTATTTT.

The V gene is TRBV5-5, the J gene TRBJ1-1, with TRBD1 as a possible D gene (6 bases). The germline V gene encodes CDR1 SGHKS and CDR2 YYEKEE (reference sequence). The CDR3 runs to 14 residues. V was shortened by 4 bases and J by 4 bases, with 14 bases between the two germline ends. CDR3 loop: CASSAGQTGTEAFF. The CDR3 DNA sequence: TGTGCCAGCAGCGCCGGACAGACGGGCACTGAAGCTTTCTTT. Full variable domain (rest looked up from reference TRBV5-5 and TRBJ1-1): DAGVTQSPTHLIKTRGQQVTLRCSPISGHKSVSWYQQVLGQGPQFIFQYYEKEERGRGNFPDRFSARQFPNYSSELNVNALLLGDSALYLCASSAGQTGTEAFFGQGTRLTVV.

DNA for the CDR3: TGTGCCAGCAGCTTATACAGCGGCCTCCCACCTTCGAACACCGGGGAGCTGTTTTTT. Translated, it gives CASSLYSGLPPSNTGELFF. J is TRBJ2-2 and V is TRBV11-2, with a possible D match to TRBD2 (5 bases). V dropped 2 bases and J dropped 0 bases, with 19 bases sitting between them. The V gene's germline CDR1 is SGHAT and CDR2 FQNNGV. This CDR3 contains 19 residues.

V is TRBV5-5 and J is TRBJ2-7; TRBD1 aligns across 8 bases. In germline, CDR1 is SGHKS, CDR2 YYEKEE (reference sequence). Germline trimming cut 2 bases from V and 4 bases from J; bases unmatched to any gene: 11. The CDR3 contains 16 residues. The CDR3: CASSLTGTGAGYEQYF. The DNA of the CDR3 is TGTGCCAGCAGCTTAACCGGGACAGGAGCCGGGTACGAGCAGTACTTC.

The sample holds a few counts of this clone. The chain recombines TRBV5-5 with TRBJ1-6, with 8 bases aligning to TRBD1. Per germline, CDR1 SGHKS and CDR2 YYEKEE (reference sequence). The trim removed 4 bases at V and 9 bases at J, leaving 9 bases unmatched. CDR3 length equals 15 residues. The CDR3 nucleotides are TGTGCCAGCAGCGGGCTCAGGGGGCGCGGTTCACCCCTCCACTTT. It codes for CASSGLRGRGSPLHF.

The V gene is TRBV10-2, the J gene TRBJ2-7, with D possibly being TRBD2 (5 bases). With 6 bases removed from V and 0 bases from J, the gap between germline ends came to 12 bases. Germline CDR1 reads WSHSY; CDR2 reads SAAADI. The CDR3 has 14 amino acids. CDR3 residues: CASSHGESSYEQYF. CDR3 coding DNA: TGCGCCAGCAGCCATGGGGAGAGCTCCTACGAGCAGTACTTC.

V and J are TRBV25-1 and TRBJ1-1; 10 bases map to TRBD1. There are 17 residues in the CDR3. Per the germline V gene, CDR1 is MGHDK and CDR2 is SYGVNS. The V and J ends lost 6 bases and 5 bases, in that order; junction bases with no gene match: 15. This CDR3 is CASSTLGTGVSGTEAFF. For the CDR3, the DNA is TGTGCCAGCAGCACCCTTGGGACAGGGGTGTCGGGGACTGAAGCTTTCTTT.

The genes are TRBV30 and TRBJ1-1, with D tentatively TRBD1 (6 bases). The germline gives CDR1 GTSNPN, CDR2 SVGIG (reference sequence). CDR3 length: 12 residues. V gave up 8 bases and J gave up 4 bases, with 14 bases separating them. The CDR3 protein is CAGGRGGTEAFF. DNA of the CDR3: TGTGCCGGGGGACGAGGGGGCACTGAAGCTTTCTTT.

The chain carries TRBV6-1 and TRBJ1-2; 8 bases map to TRBD1. V was pared by 4 bases and J by 5 bases, with 9 bases of the junction left unmatched. The CDR3 has 15 residues. Germline V gene lookup returns CDR1 MNHNS and CDR2 SASEGT. The CDR3 region has the DNA TGTGCCAGCAGTGCTTTATTGGGACAGGCTTATGGCTACACCTTC. It encodes CASSALLGQAYGYTF.

Points on this clone: Other DNA sequences in this specimen translate into the identical CDR3. This sequence joins TRBV28 and TRBJ1-1; D is unresolved. Germline V lookup: CDR1 MDHEN, CDR2 SYDVKM. V was clipped by 6 bases and J by 1 base, with 12 bases between them. CDR3 length: 14 residues. The CDR3 here is CASSSGRGNTEAFF. The CDR3 DNA sequence: TGTGCCAGCAGCTCCGGACGGGGGAACACTGAAGCTTTCTTT.

The J gene is TRBJ1-6, the V gene TRBV30; a possible D gene is TRBD1 (6 bases). The CDR3 totals 14 residues. V was clipped by 5 bases and J by 4 bases, with 12 bases between them. Germline assignment: CDR1 GTSNPN and CDR2 SVGIG (reference sequence). The CDR3 bases are TGTGCCTGGCAGGGGTCACGATATAATTCACCCCTCCACTTT. Translation gives CAWQGSRYNSPLHF.

V and J are TRBV5-1 and TRBJ2-7; 7 bases are a match to TRBD2. V lost 0 bases and J lost 7; bases outside the gene matches: 10. Germline lookup yields CDR1 SGHRS and CDR2 YFSETQ. The length of the CDR3 is 15 residues. Here the CDR3 reads CASSLDLAAPREQYF. The CDR3 nucleotides read TGCGCCAGCAGCTTGGATCTAGCGGCCCCTAGGGAGCAGTACTTC.

The chain combines TRBV6-5 with TRBJ2-7, with D possibly matching TRBD1 (7 bases). The CDR3 length is 13 residues. Germline V CDR1 and CDR2: MNHEY, SVGAGI. Trimming removed 2 bases from V and 6 bases from J, with 11 bases in between. DNA of the CDR3: TGTGCCAGCAGTTACCGTCAGGGGGGCGAGCAGTACTTC. Protein: CASSYRQGGEQYF.

This clone showed up just once. V is TRBV7-2 and J is TRBJ1-5, with D unclear. The V end was cut by 1 base, the J end by 4 bases, with 5 bases between. This CDR3 spans 13 amino acids. Germline CDR1 and CDR2: SGHTA and FQGNSA. The CDR3 DNA follows: TGTGCCAGCAGCTTAGTCAGGAATCAGCCCCAGCATTTT. Translated: CASSLVRNQPQHF.

The rearrangement joins TRBV29-1 to TRBJ1-1; D is uncertain. Trimming cost V 4 bases and J 3 bases, with 6 bases left between them. The CDR3 covers 11 residues. Per germline, CDR1 SQVTM and CDR2 ANQGSEA. The CDR3 loop is CSVVAYTEAFF. The CDR3 coding sequence is TGCAGCGTTGTAGCCTACACTGAAGCTTTCTTT.

The genes are TRBV6-1 and TRBJ1-3; no clear D gene. This CDR3 has 15 residues. Germline V gene data show CDR1 as MNHNS and CDR2 as SASEGT. The V end was cut by 5 bases, the J end by 1 base, with 12 bases between. The DNA of the CDR3 is TGTGCCAGCAGTATCGCAGCGGGGTCTGGAAACACCATATATTTT. Its translation: CASSIAAGSGNTIYF.

This clone showed up just a few times. This chain uses TRBV10-3 with TRBJ2-7, with 9 bases identical to TRBD2. V shed 2 bases and J 5 bases; nucleotides not matched to a gene: 7. The germline CDR1 and CDR2 sequences are ENHRY and SYGVKD. This CDR3 is 15 amino acids long. CDR3 sequence: CAISETSGQGNEQYF. CDR3 DNA: TGTGCCATCAGTGAGACTAGCGGGCAGGGGAACGAGCAGTACTTC.

The chain combines TRBV29-1 with TRBJ2-5, with TRBD2 matching over 11 bases. This CDR3 comprises 14 residues. Germline CDR1 and CDR2: SQVTM and ANQGSEA. V was pared by 6 bases and J by 11 bases, with 14 bases of the junction left unmatched. The CDR3 sequence is CSVTGLAGIYGQYF. The CDR3, as DNA: TGCAGCGTGACCGGACTAGCGGGCATCTACGGGCAGTACTTC. The full variable domain, with the rest looked up from reference TRBV29-1 and TRBJ2-5, is SAVISQKPSRDICQRGTSLTIQCQVDSQVTMMFWYRQQPGQSLTLIATANQGSEATYESGFVIDKFPISRPNLTFSTLTVSNMSPEDSSIYLCSVTGLAGIYGQYFGPGTRLLVL.

This chain connects TRBV2 to TRBJ1-5; TRBD1 agrees at 7 bases. The CDR3 has 15 amino acids. Germline-derived CDR1 and CDR2 are SNHLY and FYNNEI. J gave up 2 bases and V 6 bases, and 7 bases lay outside the gene matches. The CDR3 DNA follows: TGTGCCAGCAGGGTGGGGGACAGACGCAATCAGCCCCAGCATTTT. Its protein is CASRVGDRRNQPQHF.

In this sample, this clone turned up once. This rearrangement joins TRBV6-6 to TRBJ1-2; 8 positions agree with TRBD1. Losses at the gene ends were 6 bases for V and 6 bases for J; bases not matched to a gene: 6. The CDR3 length is 13 residues. The germline gives CDR1 MNHNY, CDR2 SVGAGI (reference sequence). The CDR3 sequence is CASSPTGENGYTF. CDR3 nucleotides: TGTGCCAGCAGCCCGACAGGGGAGAATGGCTACACCTTC.

The chain is built from TRBV11-3 and TRBJ2-7; D is unclear. Germline V gene sequence: CDR1 SGHNT, CDR2 YENEEA. The CDR3 runs 15 residues. V dropped 0 bases and J dropped 3 bases, with 12 bases sitting between them. The CDR3 nucleotides are TGTGCCAGCAGCTTAGATAAGTTGGCCAACTACGAGCAGTACTTC. It specifies CASSLDKLANYEQYF. The entire variable domain, with the rest obtained from reference TRBV11-3 and TRBJ2-7, is as follows: EAGVVQSPRYKIIEKKQPVAFWCNPISGHNTLYWYLQNLGQGPELLIRYENEEAVDDSQLPKDRFSAERLKGVDSTLKIQPAELGDSAVYLCASSLDKLANYEQYFGPGTRLTVT.